A single sample gave rise to the 4 T cell receptor beta chains below, sequenced in a study of blood T cell repertoires in COVID-19. Assay: immunoSEQ multiplex PCR; the TCRdb copy retains only in-frame clones and omits some. The table lists 390,000 or so clones, under 85% of them singletons, with about 4.9% in the top ten. The sequenced sample was PBMCs or T cells enriched from blood (not recorded which). Source of these receptors: a woman between 50 and 59 years old who had recovered from COVID-19.

The V call is TRBV18, the J call TRBJ1-5, with unresolved D. V was shortened by 1 base and J by 0 bases, with 16 bases between the two germline ends. CDR1 and CDR2 (germline): KGHSH, LQKENI. The CDR3 covers 18 residues. The CDR3 DNA sequence: TGTGCCAGCTCACCACTAAACCGACGGGGAAATAGCAATCAGCCCCAGCATTTT. This translates into CASSPLNRRGNSNQPQHF.

The table lists this clone with a count of one. The V gene is TRBV6-5, the J gene TRBJ1-1; possible D gene TRBD1, 6 bases. The CDR3 runs to 13 residues. V shed 7 bases and J shed 5 bases, with 14 bases lying between them. The germline V gene has CDR1 MNHEY and CDR2 SVGAGI. The CDR3 spells CASIPRGSTEAFF. The CDR3 DNA reads as TGTGCCAGCATACCCAGGGGAAGTACTGAAGCTTTCTTT.

V usage is TRBV9 and J usage is TRBJ2-2, with 7 positions matching TRBD1. CDR3 length equals 16 residues. V lost 4 bases and J lost 1; bases outside the gene matches: 7. Per germline, CDR1 SGDLS and CDR2 YYNGEE. This CDR3 is CASSPWDSLNTGELFF. In nucleotides, the CDR3 is TGTGCCAGCAGCCCATGGGACAGCCTGAACACCGGGGAGCTGTTTTTT.

The rearrangement joins TRBV6-1 to TRBJ1-3; D is ambiguous. The CDR3 totals 16 residues. V lost 2 bases and J 3 bases, leaving 14 bases between the germline ends. Germline V CDR1 and CDR2: MNHNS, SASEGT. CDR3 residues: CASSETGGLGGNTIYF. CDR3 in DNA: TGTGCCAGCAGTGAAACGGGAGGGCTCGGTGGAAACACCATATATTTT.